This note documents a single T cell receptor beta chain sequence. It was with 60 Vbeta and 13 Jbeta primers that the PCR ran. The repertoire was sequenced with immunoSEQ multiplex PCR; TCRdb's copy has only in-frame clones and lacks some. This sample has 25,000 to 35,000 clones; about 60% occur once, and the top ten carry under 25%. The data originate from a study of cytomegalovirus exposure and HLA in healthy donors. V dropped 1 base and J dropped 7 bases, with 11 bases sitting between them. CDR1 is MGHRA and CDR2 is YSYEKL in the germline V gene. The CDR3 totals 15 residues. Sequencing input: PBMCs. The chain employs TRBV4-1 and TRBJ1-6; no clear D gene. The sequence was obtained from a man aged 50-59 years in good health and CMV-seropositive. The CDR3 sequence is CASSQVQWANSPLHF. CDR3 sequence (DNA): TGCGCCAGCAGCCAAGTGCAGTGGGCAAATTCACCCCTCCACTTT.